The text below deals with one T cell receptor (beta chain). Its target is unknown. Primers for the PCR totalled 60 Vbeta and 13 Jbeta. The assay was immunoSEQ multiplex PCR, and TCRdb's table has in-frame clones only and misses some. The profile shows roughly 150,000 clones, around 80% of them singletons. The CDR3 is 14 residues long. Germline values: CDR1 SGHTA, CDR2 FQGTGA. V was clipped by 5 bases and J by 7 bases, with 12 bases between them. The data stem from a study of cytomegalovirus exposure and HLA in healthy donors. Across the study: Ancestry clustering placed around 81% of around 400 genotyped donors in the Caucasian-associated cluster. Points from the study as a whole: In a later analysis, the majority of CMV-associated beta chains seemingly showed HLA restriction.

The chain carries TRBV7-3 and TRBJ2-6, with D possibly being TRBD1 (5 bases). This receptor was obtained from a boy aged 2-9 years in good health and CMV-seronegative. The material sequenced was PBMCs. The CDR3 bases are TGTGCCAGCAGCCCAGGGCAGGGAGCCAACGTCCTGACTTTC. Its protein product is CASSPGQGANVLTF.